This T cell receptor (delta chain) was documented in a study of Vδ1+ human thymocytes. RNA was extracted from the cells and then reverse transcribed. Multiplex PCR used pooled V-gene forward primers and a constant-region reverse primer to amplify CDR3s. TCRdb fed the multiplex PCR reads to CATT. Among around 56,000 delta-chain clones listed, about 14% were seen once. About this clone itself: Its specificity is not known.

CDR3 length: 26 amino acids. The trim removed 0 bases at V and 0 bases at J, leaving 25 bases unmatched. Germline values: CDR1 GEAIGNYY, CDR2 EKD. Study-wide findings and caveats: Thymic TRG and TRD repertoires appeared highly polyclonal. Bulk data may be misread because of unexpected Vdelta2 sequences.

Sequenced sample: Vdelta1+ gamma-delta thymocytes from the thymus. Subset defined: FACS-sorted CD3+ TCRalphabeta- TCRVdelta1+ TCRVdelta2- thymocytes. The rearrangement joins TRDV2 to TRDJ3; TRDD3 aligns across 10 bases. The sequence was collected from a girl under three years old who had congenital heart surgery. The CDR3 protein is CACDTGGIRPLGTVIMCSWDTRQMFF. The CDR3 DNA is TGTGCCTGTGACACCGGGGGGATACGTCCCCTAGGCACTGTCATAATGTGCTCCTGGGACACCCGACAGATGTTTTTC.